These 21 T cell receptor beta chains were all obtained from the same sample, sequenced in a study of metastatic and nonmetastatic thyroid tumors. All patients were treatment-naive before thyroid surgery. TCRdb re-analyzed the PCR reads using MiXCR. The repertoire consists of roughly 32,000 clones, with 18% occurring once and the leading ten covering roughly a tenth. The sequencing input was blood. The receptors stem from a female donor with papillary thyroid cancer or a benign thyroid nodule (not recorded which). Some clones in this sample may be carry-over from other donors' samples.

By sample fraction, this clone is medium-sized (0.01 to 0.1%). The rearrangement uses TRBV28 and TRBJ1-2; D is unclear. Per germline, CDR1 MDHEN and CDR2 SYDVKM. With 7 bases removed from V and 2 bases from J, the gap between germline ends came to 5 bases. CDR3 length: 11 amino acids. CDR3 sequence: CASNANYGYTF. CDR3 nucleotide sequence: TGTGCCAGCAACGCCAACTATGGCTACACCTTC.

There are many counts of this clone. The chain links TRBV6-5 to TRBJ1-3; D unclear. Germline V gene data show CDR1 as MNHEY and CDR2 as SVGAGI. The length of the CDR3 is 14 residues. Trimming stripped 0 bases from V and 0 bases from J, with 3 bases between. The chain's CDR3 is CASSYSLSGNTIYF. The CDR3 DNA sequence: TGTGCCAGCAGTTACTCACTCTCTGGAAACACCATATATTTT.

The rearrangement links TRBV27 to TRBJ2-1, with TRBD2 matching over 12 bases. The CDR3 is made up of 18 amino acids. J was trimmed by 14 bases and V by 6 bases; bases with no gene match: 23. Germline CDR1 reads MNHEY; CDR2 reads SMNVEV (reference sequence). The CDR3 nucleotides are TGTGCCAGCAGCCGCGAACCTTCCTGGACTAGCGGGGTGGTTTTTGAGTTCTTC. Amino acid sequence: CASSREPSWTSGVVFEFF.

CDR3 nucleotides: TGCGCCAGCAGCTCTGATCATGGGGGGGCCTACGAGCAGTACTTC. The encoded protein is CASSSDHGGAYEQYF. J is TRBJ2-7 and V is TRBV5-1, with 7 bases matching TRBD2. V shed 3 bases and J 2 bases; nucleotides not matched to a gene: 8. Germline V CDR1 and CDR2: SGHRS, YFSETQ. The CDR3 spans 15 residues. Looking up the rest from reference TRBV5-1 and TRBJ2-7 gives the full variable domain: KAGVTQTPRYLIKTRGQQVTLSCSPISGHRSVSWYQQTPGQGLQFLFEYFSETQRNKGNFPGRFSGRQFSNSRSEMNVSTLELGDSALYLCASSSDHGGAYEQYFGPGTRLTVT.

In this sample, this clone is medium-sized (0.01 to 0.1%). The gene calls are TRBV27 and TRBJ2-2; possibly TRBD2 for D (6 bases). The germline V and J ends were trimmed by 6 bases and 1 base, with 15 bases remaining between them. From germline, CDR1 is MNHEY and CDR2 SMNVEV (reference sequence). CDR3 length equals 16 residues. The CDR3 spells CASSTGTSWNTGELFF. The CDR3 DNA reads as TGTGCCAGCAGCACCGGGACTTCGTGGAACACCGGGGAGCTGTTTTTT.

By share of the sample, this clone is medium-sized (0.01 to 0.1%). V and J are TRBV6-1 and TRBJ2-7, with 8 bases lining up with TRBD1. This CDR3 region has 14 residues. Trimming removed 10 bases from V and 5 bases from J; junction bases left unmatched: 13. Germline V gene data show CDR1 as MNHNS and CDR2 as SASEGT. CDR3 nucleotides: TGTGCCACCCAAGGGGACAGGAGTTCCGACGAGCAGTACTTC. It translates to CATQGDRSSDEQYF.

This clone is large by share. The chain is built from TRBV6-1 and TRBJ1-6; possibly TRBD1 for D (5 bases). The CDR3 has 14 amino acids. V lost 4 bases, J lost 9 bases, and 13 bases lay in between. Germline values: CDR1 MNHNS, CDR2 SASEGT. The CDR3 DNA sequence: TGTGCCAGCAGTGGGGGCGTGGAAGGTTCACCCCTCCACTTT. Protein product: CASSGGVEGSPLHF.

This clone was detected many times. The chain has TRBV5-1 and TRBJ2-7; no clear D gene. Germline assignment: CDR1 SGHRS and CDR2 YFSETQ. This CDR3 contains 14 residues. V was cut by 0 bases and J by 2 bases, with 9 bases left in between. The CDR3 coding sequence is TGCGCCAGCAGCTTGGAAGGGAACCCCTACGAGCAGTACTTC. Its translation is CASSLEGNPYEQYF.

This chain links TRBV11-2 with TRBJ1-5; weak D call: TRBD1 (6 bases). The germline V gene has CDR1 SGHAT and CDR2 FQNNGV. The CDR3 sequence is 17 residues long. With 2 bases removed from V and 12 bases from J, the gap between germline ends came to 26 bases. This CDR3 reads CASSLNPAGASRKHQHF. DNA for the CDR3: TGTGCCAGCAGCTTAAACCCGGCAGGGGCGTCGAGGAAGCACCAGCATTTT.

This clone was recorded a few times. The J gene is TRBJ2-1, the V gene TRBV6-1; 10 bases are a match to TRBD2. With 5 bases clipped from V and 3 bases from J, the junction kept 10 bases outside the gene matches. The germline V gene has CDR1 MNHNS and CDR2 SASEGT. There are 17 residues in the CDR3. In DNA, the CDR3 is TGTGCCAGCAGTCTTGCGAGCGGGGGGGCCCTCTACAATGAGCAGTTCTTC. Protein: CASSLASGGALYNEQFF.

This clone has a count of ten or more. This chain uses TRBV7-8 with TRBJ1-5, with 7 bases matching TRBD1. CDR3 length: 17 amino acids. J was trimmed by 2 bases and V by 5 bases; bases with no gene match: 12. Germline lookup yields CDR1 SGHVS and CDR2 FQNEAQ. The CDR3 nucleotides read TGTGCCAGCAGCCGCGGGGGGGTTACAGGGGGCAATCAGCCCCAGCATTTT. The encoded protein is CASSRGGVTGGNQPQHF. Using reference TRBV7-8 and TRBJ1-5 for the parts outside the CDR3, the full variable domain is GAGVSQSPRYKVAKRGQDVALRCDPISGHVSLFWYQQALGQGPEFLTYFQNEAQLDKSGLPSDRFFAERPEGSVSTLKIQRTQQEDSAVYLCASSRGGVTGGNQPQHFGDGTRLSIL.

This clone was seen a few times. This chain uses TRBV12-3 or TRBV12-4 with TRBJ1-1, with D unresolved. The ends were cut back, 3 bases at V and 1 base at J, with 12 bases in the middle. This CDR3 contains 15 residues. CDR3 protein: CASSLERVRNTEAFF. The CDR3 DNA is TGTGCCAGCAGTTTGGAACGGGTCCGGAACACTGAAGCTTTCTTT.

There are a few counts of this clone. The chain recombines TRBV12-3 or TRBV12-4 with TRBJ1-2; D possibly corresponds to TRBD1 (5 bases). The length of the CDR3 is 14 residues. Deletions cut 7 bases from V and 8 bases from J, with 20 bases between. This CDR3 is CASILRVYFGGYTF. For the CDR3, the DNA is TGTGCCAGCATCCTCAGGGTCTATTTCGGCGGCTACACCTTC.

This clone has a count of ten or more. The rearrangement joins TRBV20-1 to TRBJ1-3; D unclear. There are 13 residues in the CDR3. Between the trimmed V and J ends, which lost 1 base and 0 bases, there was a span of 4 bases. Germline values: CDR1 DFQATT, CDR2 SNEGSKA (reference sequence). CDR3 sequence (DNA): TGCAGTGCTAGAGGCCCCTCTGGAAACACCATATATTTT. This translates into CSARGPSGNTIYF.

As regards this clone: The junction shows a germline mismatch at one end, possibly a read error. This chain joins TRBV10-3 and TRBJ1-2, with a tentative D call TRBD1 (5 bases). Germline loops: CDR1 ENHRY, CDR2 SYGVKD. This CDR3 region has 16 residues. Written as DNA, the CDR3 is TGCGCCATCAGTGAATCGACAGAACTCATAAACTATGTCTACACCTTC. This codes for CAISESTELINYVYTF.

This clone has more than one count but fewer than ten. Other DNA sequences in the sample encode the same CDR3. This sequence joins TRBV5-4 and TRBJ2-1; possible D gene TRBD1, 5 bases. Trimming took off 2 bases at V and 7 bases at J, with 22 bases between the two ends. This CDR3 has 17 residues. Germline values: CDR1 SGHNT, CDR2 YYREEE (reference sequence). The CDR3 DNA reads as TGTGCCAGCAGCTTTATCCGCCAGGGCTTAATGTGGAATGAGCAGTTCTTC. This translates into CASSFIRQGLMWNEQFF. The whole variable domain, remainder taken from reference TRBV5-4 and TRBJ2-1, is ETGVTQSPTHLIKTRGQQVTLRCSSQSGHNTVSWYQQALGQGPQFIFQYYREEENGRGNFPPRFSGLQFPNYSSELNVNALELDDSALYLCASSFIRQGLMWNEQFFGPGTRLTVL.

This clone was recorded at least ten times. Mismatch with germline at one junction end may stem from a read error. The identical CDR3 is also encoded by other nucleotide sequences in the sample. This chain uses TRBV7-8 with TRBJ2-2, with 8 bases lining up with TRBD2. Germline assignment: CDR1 SGHVS and CDR2 FQNEAQ. This CDR3 is built from 15 residues. In nucleotides, the CDR3 is TGTGCCAGCAGCTTAGGACTAGCGCGGACCGGGGAACTGTTTTTT. Encoded protein: CASSLGLARTGELFF. Combining the CDR3 with reference TRBV7-8 and TRBJ2-2 gives the whole variable domain GAGVSQSPRYKVAKRGQDVALRCDPISGHVSLFWYQQALGQGPEFLTYFQNEAQLDKSGLPSDRFFAERPEGSVSTLKIQRTQQEDSAVYLCASSLGLARTGELFFGEGSRLTVL.

This clone was seen at least ten times. This may stem from a read error, because a much larger clone lies one nucleotide away. This CDR3 is also generated by other DNA sequences in the sample. The chain combines TRBV11-2 with TRBJ1-1; 9 nucleotides agree with TRBD1. Germline assignment: CDR1 SGHAT and CDR2 FQNNGV. CDR3 size: 20 residues. CDR3 amino acids: CASSLDLLNRGLGMNTEAFF. The CDR3 bases are TGTGCCAGCAGCTTAGATCTCTTGAACAGGGGGCTAGGGATGAACACTGAAGCCTTCTTT. Full variable domain (remainder filled in from reference TRBV11-2 and TRBJ1-1): EAGVAQSPRYKIIEKRQSVAFWCNPISGHATLYWYQQILGQGPKLLIQFQNNGVVDDSQLPKDRFSAERLKGVDSTLKIQPAKLEDSAVYLCASSLDLLNRGLGMNTEAFFGQGTRLTVV.

The V call is TRBV20-1, the J call TRBJ2-7; 10 nucleotides line up with TRBD1. The CDR3 is made up of 13 amino acids. Germline CDR1 reads DFQATT; CDR2 reads SNEGSKA (reference sequence). V trimming: 5 bases; J trimming: 0 bases; junction bases outside the gene matches: 1. The chain's CDR3 is CSAGQGDSYEQYF. The CDR3 DNA sequence: TGCAGTGCTGGACAGGGGGACTCCTACGAGCAGTACTTC.

The chain combines TRBV28 with TRBJ2-5; D is ambiguous. Germline assignment: CDR1 MDHEN and CDR2 SYDVKM. This CDR3 region has 15 residues. The V and J ends lost 2 bases and 4 bases respectively, with 14 bases between them. The CDR3 region has the DNA TGTGCCAGCAGTTTAACGGTGAGGTTGGGAGAGACCCAGTACTTC. It codes for CASSLTVRLGETQYF.

This clone was seen ten or more times. This chain connects TRBV5-1 to TRBJ2-7; TRBD2 aligns across 13 bases. Trimming cost V 3 bases and J 6 bases; bases outside gene matches: 6. Germline V CDR1 and CDR2: SGHRS, YFSETQ. The CDR3 has 15 amino acids. CDR3 sequence reads: CASSSGTSGAGEQYF. CDR3 nucleotide sequence: TGCGCCAGCAGCTCCGGGACTAGCGGGGCGGGCGAGCAGTACTTC.